This is a list of T cell receptor beta chains from one sample in a study of HIV-infected patients and healthy controls. From the 5' RACE reads, TCRdb called clonotypes with MiXCR, one entry per CDR3 protein. The sample has 10,000 to 15,000 distinct CDR3 sequences, under 13% seen once. Material for sequencing was blood. These receptors were obtained from an adult in good health. Both conserved end residues are part of each CDR3. Each record gives: V gene, clone size, D gene, J gene, CDR3 DNA, CDR3 protein. A D gene is named only where the DNA matches it firmly. Not all rows give a size; the values are once, few, many and, for expanded clones, a class.

>TRBV19|many|-|TRBJ1-5
TGTGCCAGTAGTATTCTTGAAGTCGCCCTATTAGGGCAGCCCCAGCATTTT
CASSILEVALLGQPQHF
>TRBV5-1|medium-sized|-|TRBJ2-1
TGCGCCAGCAGCTCCCAGGGCTATTGGAGCAATGAGCAGTTCTTC
CASSSQGYWSNEQFF
>TRBV28|-|-|TRBJ1-5
TGTGCCAGCAGTAGGGGCTTCCCAGGGTCACAGCCCCAGCATTTT
CASSRGFPGSQPQHF
>TRBV28|medium-sized|-|TRBJ2-4
TGTGCCAGCACCCGAACCGGGACAAGGGGTTTAGCCAAAAACATTCAGTACTTC
CASTRTGTRGLAKNIQYF
>TRBV30|many|-|TRBJ1-1
TGTGCCTGGTCGAGTGGGGACACTGAAGCTTTCTTT
CAWSSGDTEAFF
>TRBV28|few|-|TRBJ1-6
TGTGCCAGCCGACCTAGACCTTGGGGGGCCACCTATAATTCACCCCTCCACTTT
CASRPRPWGATYNSPLHF
>TRBV27|medium-sized|-|TRBJ2-7
TGTGCCAGCAGTCCCGGCCTCGAGGGGCTCGAGCAGTACTTC
CASSPGLEGLEQYF
>TRBV10-3|many|-|TRBJ2-5
TGTGCCATCAGTGATAAAGGTCACGGATCCATCCAAGAGACCCAGTACTTC
CAISDKGHGSIQETQYF
>TRBV12-3/TRBV12-4|medium-sized|-|TRBJ1-1
TGTGCCAGCAGTGGGGATTCGGTGAGGGCTTTCTTT
CASSGDSVRAFF
>TRBV10-3|many|-|TRBJ2-2
TGTGCCATCAGTGAGTCGAGGACGGCGAACACCGGGGAGCTGTTTTTT
CAISESRTANTGELFF
>TRBV10-3|many|-|TRBJ2-5
TGTGCCATCAGTGCCGGCGAGACCCAGTACTTC
CAISAGETQYF
>TRBV19|many|-|TRBJ2-3
TGTGCCAGTAGTTTGGGACCCCACACAGATACGCAGTATTTT
CASSLGPHTDTQYF
>TRBV29-1|many|TRBD2|TRBJ2-3
TGCAGCGTTGTCGGACTAGCGACGAATACGCAGTATTTT
CSVVGLATNTQYF
>TRBV4-2|many|TRBD2|TRBJ2-1
TGTGCCAGCAGCCAAGAAGGACTAGCGGGGAGCTCCTACAATGAGCAGTTCTTC
CASSQEGLAGSSYNEQFF
>TRBV7-6|medium-sized|TRBD2|TRBJ2-3
TGTGCCAGCAGCTTGAGCGGGGTACCATTCACAGATACGCAGTATTTT
CASSLSGVPFTDTQYF
>TRBV4-1|many|-|TRBJ2-5
TGCGCCAGCAGCCAAGATCGTGGCGGGCCGTTAGAGACCCAGTACTTC
CASSQDRGGPLETQYF
>TRBV28|many|-|TRBJ2-7
TGTGCCAGCAGGTTATCTTCTCGGGGGGCTTACGAGCAGTACTTC
CASRLSSRGAYEQYF
>TRBV5-6|many|TRBD2|TRBJ2-5
TGTGCCAGCAGCTTCGGACTAGCGGGTTACCAAGAGACCCAGTACTTC
CASSFGLAGYQETQYF
>TRBV18|-|TRBD2|TRBJ2-5
TGTGCCAGCTCACCGGGACTAGCGGTGGGGGAGACCCAGTACTTC
CASSPGLAVGETQYF
>TRBV7-2|once|-|TRBJ2-7
TGTGCCAGCAGCTTACCAGGTGTCACCTACGAGCAGTACTTC
CASSLPGVTYEQYF
>TRBV20-1|medium-sized|TRBD2|TRBJ2-3
TGCAGTGCTAATTCGCGGGAGGGCCGAAAAGATACGCAGTATTTT
CSANSREGRKDTQYF
>TRBV4-1|-|TRBD2|TRBJ2-1
TGCGCCAGCAGCCAAACACTAGCGGGAGAAATCTACAATGAGCAGTTCTTC
CASSQTLAGEIYNEQFF
>TRBV24-1|many|TRBD2|TRBJ2-1
TGTGCCACCAGCGGAACTAGCGGGAGAAGAAATGAGCAGTTCTTC
CATSGTSGRRNEQFF
>TRBV18|many|TRBD1|TRBJ2-5
TGTGCCAGCTCTTCTAGACAGGGGGCTGAGACCCAGTACTTC
CASSSRQGAETQYF
>TRBV20-1|few|-|TRBJ2-3
TGCAGTGCCATTACAGATACGCAGTATTTT
CSAITDTQYF
>TRBV20-1|medium-sized|-|TRBJ2-5
TGCAGTGCTAGAGATGGACGGGTCCAAGAGACCCAGTACTTC
CSARDGRVQETQYF
>TRBV20-1|medium-sized|-|TRBJ2-3
TGCAGTGCTAGAGTCGGCAGGGGATCAACAGATACGCAGTATTTT
CSARVGRGSTDTQYF
>TRBV3-1|medium-sized|TRBD2|TRBJ2-7
TGTGCCAGCAGCCCCCCGCGGGACTACTACGAGCAGTACTTC
CASSPPRDYYEQYF
>TRBV7-2|many|TRBD1|TRBJ1-2
TGTGCCAGCAGCGAGGGACAGGGATATGGCTACACCTTC
CASSEGQGYGYTF
>TRBV7-9|few|TRBD2|TRBJ2-3
TGTGCCAGCAGCCCTCGGTGGGGTAGCGGGAAGACTAGCACAGATACGCAGTATTTT
CASSPRWGSGKTSTDTQYF
>TRBV7-2|medium-sized|-|TRBJ2-7
TGTGCCAGCAGCCCGGGCCCCGAGCAGTACTTC
CASSPGPEQYF